This T cell receptor beta chain was identified in a study of CD8 T cells in ankylosing spondylitis. The study, taken as a whole, reports: Reportedly, matched ankylosing spondylitis synovial fluid was significantly enriched for disease-linked clones. Peripheral blood samples showed relatively rare disease-linked clones, and these clones were CD8+. In ankylosing spondylitis blood, a motif of roughly eight highly homologous TCR beta variants appeared characteristic.

CDR3 size: 17 residues. V lost 2 bases, J lost 0 bases, and 12 bases lay in between. The V gene's germline CDR1 is KGHDR and CDR2 SFDVKD. This clonotype showed up just a few times. Its antigen is not known. Library preparation for TCR beta used quantitative 5'-RACE with molecular barcodes. TCRdb called the 5' RACE reads again in MiXCR, with one record for every CDR3 protein. The sample carries under 300,000 distinct CDR3 sequences, about 10% recorded once. The clonotype was recovered from a male donor with ankylosing spondylitis or in good health (not recorded which). Sequencing used blood, either unsorted or a sorted T cell fraction (not recorded which). The rearrangement links TRBV24-1 to TRBJ2-2; D possibly corresponds to TRBD2 (5 bases). The CDR3 DNA reads TGTGCCACCAGTGATTCTGGACTGGGCGCGAACACCGGGGAGCTGTTTTTT. This sequence encodes CATSDSGLGANTGELFF.